Detailed here is one T cell receptor beta chain. This specimen belongs to a study of blood T cell repertoires in COVID-19. The CDR3 is made up of 14 amino acids. V lost 6 bases to trimming and J lost 6 bases; unmatched junction nucleotides: 6. The germline V gene encodes CDR1 MNHEY and CDR2 SVGAGI. Clones were sequenced by immunoSEQ multiplex PCR, and TCRdb holds only the in-frame ones, with some missing. The sample consists of 35,000 to 50,000 clones, roughly nine tenths of them appearing once. V and J are TRBV6-5 and TRBJ1-3, with 9 bases that match TRBD1. The clonotype comes from a man between 65 and 85 years old with active COVID-19. Material: peripheral blood. The CDR3 nucleotides read TGTGCCAGCAGGGACGACAGGGGGTCAAACACCATATATTTT. As protein: CASRDDRGSNTIYF.